This T cell receptor (beta chain) comes out of a study of monozygotic twins with inflammatory bowel disease. Whole-study results and caveats: Since immunosuppressive treatments differed, patient repertoires may have gained added variability.

Researchers put TCRalpha and TCRbeta cDNA through two nested PCRs lasting roughly 16 and 10 cycles. TCRdb reanalyzed the 5' RACE reads and collapses them to one entry per CDR3 protein, without DNA. The table gives about 210,000 distinct CDR3 sequences; the top ten clones make up roughly 7.7% of it. The CDR3 is 13 residues long. As for this clonotype: Its antigen remains unidentified.

Donors each gave approximately 2.6 ml of blood. The sample was blood. V is TRBV12-3 or TRBV12-4 and J is TRBJ1-1; checking the TCRdb D call of TRBD1 is not possible without DNA. The sequence was collected from a human donor with ulcerative colitis or Crohn's disease, or a healthy co-twin of an affected twin (not recorded which). The CDR3 loop reads CASSPGGGTDAFF.